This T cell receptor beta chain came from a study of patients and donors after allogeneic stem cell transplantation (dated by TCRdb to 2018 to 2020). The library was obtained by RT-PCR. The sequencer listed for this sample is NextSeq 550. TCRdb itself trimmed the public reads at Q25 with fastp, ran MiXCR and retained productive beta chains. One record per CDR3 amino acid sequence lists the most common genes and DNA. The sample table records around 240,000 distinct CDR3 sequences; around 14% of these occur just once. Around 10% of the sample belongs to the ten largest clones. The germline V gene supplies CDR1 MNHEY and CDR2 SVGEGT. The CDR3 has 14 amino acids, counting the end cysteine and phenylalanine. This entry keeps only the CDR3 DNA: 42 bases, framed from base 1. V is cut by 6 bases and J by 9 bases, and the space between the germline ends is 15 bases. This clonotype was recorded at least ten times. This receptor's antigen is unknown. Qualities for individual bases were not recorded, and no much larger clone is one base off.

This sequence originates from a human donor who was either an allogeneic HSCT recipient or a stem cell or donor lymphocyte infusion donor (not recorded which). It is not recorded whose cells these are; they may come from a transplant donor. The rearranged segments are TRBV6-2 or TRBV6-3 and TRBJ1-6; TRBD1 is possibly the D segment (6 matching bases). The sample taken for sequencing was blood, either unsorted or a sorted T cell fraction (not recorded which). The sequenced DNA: TGTGCCAGCAGCCTTGGACAGTTGGGTTCACCCCTCCACTTT. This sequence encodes CASSLGQLGSPLHF.